Following are 3 T cell receptor beta chains from one sample sequenced in a study of CD8+CD57+ T cells in acquired aplastic anemia. Genomic DNA, the template, was used for profiling of the TCR beta VDJ and CDR3. TCRdb itself ran the reads through MiXCR, one entry per CDR3 protein. The profile shows 130,000 or so distinct CDR3 sequences, 55% to 60% of them singletons. Sequenced patients had shown CD8+CD57+ cell expansion by flow cytometry. Sequenced material: sorted CD4+, CD8+, or CD8+CD57+ T cells (not recorded which) from PBMCs. The origin of the receptors is a human donor with aplastic anemia.

This rearrangement joins TRBV7-2 to TRBJ1-4; D gene unclear. V was clipped by 0 bases and J by 5 bases, with 19 bases between them. Germline V CDR1 and CDR2: SGHTA, FQGNSA. The CDR3 spans 18 residues. The CDR3 DNA follows: TGTGCCAGCAGCTTAGCGTCCGGTAGTGGGAATCCCAATGAAAAACTGTTTTTT. This encodes CASSLASGSGNPNEKLFF.

The V call is TRBV20-1, the J call TRBJ2-7; 8 bases fit TRBD2. The CDR3 is 14 residues long. The germline V gene has CDR1 DFQATT and CDR2 SNEGSKA (reference sequence). Unmatched junction bases numbered 7, after V lost 0 bases and J lost 6 bases. The CDR3 region is CSARDPAGVREQYV. Here the CDR3 DNA reads TGCAGTGCTAGAGACCCAGCGGGAGTGCGCGAGCAGTACGTC.

This chain joins TRBV3-1 and TRBJ2-2; D unclear. CDR3 length: 16 amino acids. Germline loops: CDR1 LGHDT, CDR2 YNNKEL (reference sequence). The ends were cut back, 0 bases at V and 0 bases at J, with 8 bases in the middle. The CDR3 DNA reads as TGTGCCAGCAGCCAAGATAGCCAGCCGAACACCGGGGAGCTGTTTTTT. Its protein product is CASSQDSQPNTGELFF.